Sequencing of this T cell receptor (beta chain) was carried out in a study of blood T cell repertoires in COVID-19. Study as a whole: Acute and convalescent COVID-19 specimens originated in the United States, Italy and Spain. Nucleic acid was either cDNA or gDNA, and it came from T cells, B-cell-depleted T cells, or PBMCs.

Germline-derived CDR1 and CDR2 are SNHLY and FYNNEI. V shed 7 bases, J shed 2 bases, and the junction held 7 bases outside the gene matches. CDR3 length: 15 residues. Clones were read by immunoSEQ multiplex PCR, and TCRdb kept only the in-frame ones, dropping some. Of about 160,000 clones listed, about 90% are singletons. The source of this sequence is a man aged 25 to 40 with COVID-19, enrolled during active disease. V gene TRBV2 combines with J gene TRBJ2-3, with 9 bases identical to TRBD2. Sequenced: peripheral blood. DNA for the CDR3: TGTGCCAGCAATATAGGGACTAGCTTCACAGATACGCAGTATTTT. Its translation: CASNIGTSFTDTQYF.